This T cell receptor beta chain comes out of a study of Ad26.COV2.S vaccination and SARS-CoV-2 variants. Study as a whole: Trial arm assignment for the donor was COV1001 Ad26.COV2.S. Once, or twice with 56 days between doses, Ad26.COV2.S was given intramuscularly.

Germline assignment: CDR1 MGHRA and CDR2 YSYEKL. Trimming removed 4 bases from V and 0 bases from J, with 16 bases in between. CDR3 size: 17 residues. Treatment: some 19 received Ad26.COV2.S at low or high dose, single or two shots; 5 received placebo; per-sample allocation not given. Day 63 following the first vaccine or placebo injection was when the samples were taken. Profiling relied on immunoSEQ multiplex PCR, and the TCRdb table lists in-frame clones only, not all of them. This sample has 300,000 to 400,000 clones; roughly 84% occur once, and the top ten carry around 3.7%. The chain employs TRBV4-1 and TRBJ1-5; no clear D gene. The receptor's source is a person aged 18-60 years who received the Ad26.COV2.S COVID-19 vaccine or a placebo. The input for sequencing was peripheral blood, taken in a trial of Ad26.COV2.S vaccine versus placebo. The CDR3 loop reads CASSPILTLYSNQPQHF. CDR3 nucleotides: TGCGCCAGCAGCCCTATATTGACCCTTTATAGCAATCAGCCCCAGCATTTT.